This T cell receptor beta chain was profiled in a study of T cell responses to AZD1222 COVID-19 vaccine. Study outcomes and limitations: Within unmutated variant regions lay the reported targets of nearly half of spike-specific TCRs. There were mostly white British donors and more females than males, and clonal diversity was possibly underestimated.

This CDR3 is built from 14 residues. Germline CDR1 and CDR2: MDHEN and SYDVKM. V lost 5 bases and J 2 bases, leaving 11 bases between the germline ends. TCRdb keeps only in-frame clones here, not all; method: immunoSEQ multiplex PCR. This table has 200,000 or so clones, 85% to 90% appearing once. A remark on this clone: The antigen remains unidentified.

The sequence came from an adult in good health. The source material was peripheral blood, sampled on day 0 of AZD1222 vaccination. The chain links TRBV28 to TRBJ2-3, with D perhaps given as TRBD1 or TRBD2 (5 bases each). DNA of the CDR3: TGTGCCAGCAGTCCACCGGGGCACACAGATACGCAGTATTTT. This codes for CASSPPGHTDTQYF.